This entry lists 31 T cell receptor beta chains sequenced from one sample in a study of vaccination and CD4 T cells after COVID-19. Antigens for these TCRs are unknown. With the Oncomine TCR Beta short-read assay, DNA from cultured CD4+ T cells was sequenced. TCRdb redid the calling of the PCR reads with MiXCR, one entry per CDR3 protein. The sample shows about 25,000 distinct CDR3 sequences, around 28% of them seen only once. The time point denotes: late sampling 161 to 241 days after vaccination in three convalescent patients. Treatment in this sample: roughly 10-day PBMC culture with coronavirus spike peptide pools or control peptides (ViraFEST assay). The sample was CD4+ T cells from blood, cultured in vitro, taken about 7 months after SARS-CoV-2 vaccination. These receptor sequences come from a human donor who had recovered from COVID-19.

The chain carries TRBV7-6 and TRBJ2-1; 12 nucleotides align to TRBD2. The germline CDR1 and CDR2 sequences are SGHVS and FNYEAQ. CDR3 size: 18 residues. The J segment lost 2 bases and the V segment lost 1 base, leaving 6 bases of the junction unmatched. This CDR3 is CASSLDPGTSGPYNEQFF. CDR3 sequence (DNA): TGTGCCAGCAGCTTAGACCCCGGGACTAGCGGGCCCTACAATGAGCAGTTCTTC.

This clonotype turned up a few times. The chain has TRBV20-1 and TRBJ2-7, with D perhaps TRBD1 (7 bases). Germline values: CDR1 DFQATT, CDR2 SNEGSKA (reference sequence). CDR3 size: 13 residues. The V end lost 2 bases, the J end lost 7 bases, and 15 bases lay between the germline ends. The CDR3 nucleotides are TGCAGTGCTAGATTGCAGGGGGGCAGGGAGCAGTACTTC. Encoded protein: CSARLQGGREQYF.

In DNA form, the CDR3 reads TGTGCCAGCAGCTTAGGTCAGGGCGGCTACACCTTC. Amino acids: CASSLGQGGYTF. The genes are TRBV7-2 and TRBJ1-2, with a possible D match to TRBD1 (5 bases). This CDR3 region has 12 residues. Trimming shortened V by 1 base and J by 8 bases, and 8 bases separated the two germline ends. The germline CDR1 and CDR2 sequences are SGHTA and FQGNSA.

This clonotype was detected a few times. The rearrangement uses TRBV10-3 and TRBJ1-2; 7 bases agree with TRBD1. Germline CDR1 and CDR2: ENHRY and SYGVKD. Trimming at V came to 7 bases and at J to 0 bases, leaving 14 bases not matched to a gene. The CDR3 contains 17 residues. The CDR3 sequence is CAIMDRDRIHPNYGYTF. The CDR3 DNA sequence: TGTGCCATCATGGACCGGGACAGAATACATCCTAACTATGGCTACACCTTC.

The chain carries TRBV6-1 and TRBJ1-5; no clear D gene. Germline V lookup: CDR1 MNHNS, CDR2 SASEGT. The CDR3 contains 18 residues. Trimming removed 5 bases at V and 5 bases at J, with 25 bases between. The CDR3 DNA is TGTGCCAGCAGTCCTGGAATAGTAAAGACGCGGCGGTATCAGCCCCAGCATTTT. Residues: CASSPGIVKTRRYQPQHF.

This chain uses TRBV19 with TRBJ1-5; D is ambiguous. Per germline, CDR1 LNHDA and CDR2 SQIVND (reference sequence). V gave up 2 bases and J gave up 4 bases, with 15 bases separating them. CDR3 length: 16 amino acids. CDR3 in amino acids: CASSITTIEGNQPQHF. In DNA form, the CDR3 reads TGTGCCAGTAGTATAACGACAATCGAGGGTAATCAGCCCCAGCATTTT.

V gene TRBV6-2 or TRBV6-3 combines with J gene TRBJ2-3; the D gene is possibly TRBD1 (7 bases). Germline V lookup: CDR1 MNHEY, CDR2 SVGEGT. Trimming took 7 bases from V and 4 from J, leaving 18 bases between them. The CDR3 consists of 15 residues. The CDR3 sequence: CASTKGGGGADTQYF. CDR3 in DNA: TGTGCCAGCACCAAGGGCGGAGGGGGCGCAGATACGCAGTATTTT.

This chain uses TRBV7-9 with TRBJ1-2; 8 bases are a match to TRBD1. V shed 5 bases, J shed 7 bases, and the junction held 6 bases outside the gene matches. CDR1 is SEHNR and CDR2 is FQNEAQ in the germline V gene (reference sequence). This CDR3 contains 13 residues. This CDR3 reads CASSPRTGSGYTF. The DNA for the CDR3 is TGTGCCAGCAGCCCTAGGACAGGGAGTGGCTACACCTTC.

This clonotype was observed a few times. This chain connects TRBV7-2 to TRBJ2-4, with 10 bases identical to TRBD1. CDR1 is SGHTA, CDR2 FQGNSA, per germline. The CDR3 spans 15 residues. V shed 5 bases, J shed 7 bases, and the junction held 8 bases outside the gene matches. CDR3 bases: TGTGCCAGCAGCCCCAGGGACAGGGGTCATAACATTCAGTACTTC. It specifies CASSPRDRGHNIQYF.

V usage is TRBV27 and J usage is TRBJ1-1, with D possibly matching TRBD1 (5 bases). Per germline, CDR1 MNHEY and CDR2 SMNVEV (reference sequence). The V end was cut by 3 bases, the J end by 0 bases, with 8 bases between. The CDR3 loop spans 14 amino acids. The CDR3 sequence: CASSLRGLNTEAFF. CDR3 nucleotide sequence: TGTGCCAGCAGTTTGAGGGGACTGAACACTGAAGCTTTCTTT.

This chain uses TRBV2 with TRBJ2-4; no definite D call. Germline CDR1 and CDR2: SNHLY and FYNNEI. With 1 base removed from V and 9 bases from J, the gap between germline ends came to 7 bases. The CDR3 is made up of 12 amino acids. The CDR3 region has the DNA TGTGCCAGCAGTGAAGACATCACCATTCAGTACTTC. Amino acid sequence: CASSEDITIQYF.

This clonotype appeared a few times. This sequence joins TRBV28 and TRBJ1-1; a weak D match, TRBD1 (6 bases). V lost 6 bases to trimming and J lost 8 bases, with 25 bases between them. Germline V CDR1 and CDR2: MDHEN, SYDVKM. This CDR3 is built from 16 residues. The CDR3 DNA reads TGTGCCAGCAGCCTTTCCGTAACAGGGAAGTTTCGGGAAGCTTTCTTT. Residues: CASSLSVTGKFREAFF.

V usage is TRBV12-3 or TRBV12-4 and J usage is TRBJ2-5, with TRBD2 matching over 8 bases. This CDR3 comprises 13 residues. The J segment lost 5 bases and the V segment lost 7 bases, leaving 6 bases of the junction unmatched. This CDR3 is CASTRRGGETQYF. CDR3 coding DNA: TGTGCCAGCACCCGACGGGGGGGGGAGACCCAGTACTTC.

The CDR3 protein is CSARGTGSNYGYTF. The CDR3 region has the DNA TGCAGTGCTAGAGGCACAGGGTCTAACTATGGCTACACCTTC. The chain has TRBV20-1 and TRBJ1-2, with TRBD1 as a possible D gene (6 bases). Trimming pared 1 base from V and 0 bases from J, leaving 9 bases between. Germline V gives CDR1 DFQATT, CDR2 SNEGSKA (reference sequence). The length of the CDR3 is 14 residues.

The genes are TRBV20-1 and TRBJ2-5, with 8 bases aligning to TRBD2. Germline CDR1 DFQATT, CDR2 SNEGSKA (reference sequence). CDR3 length: 15 residues. The V segment lost 5 bases and the J segment 5 bases; nucleotides outside the gene matches: 13. This chain's CDR3 is CSAEDWAGGRETQYF. The CDR3 nucleotides are TGCAGTGCTGAGGACTGGGCGGGGGGTCGGGAGACCCAGTACTTC.

This chain uses TRBV7-8 with TRBJ2-1, with 12 bases aligning to TRBD2. The V segment lost 2 bases and the J segment 4 bases; nucleotides outside the gene matches: 12. The CDR3 extends over 19 amino acids. Germline-derived CDR1 and CDR2 are SGHVS and FQNEAQ. Written as DNA, the CDR3 is TGTGCCAGCAGCTTAAGGAGACGAACCGGGACTAGCGGGTACAATGAGCAGTTCTTC. It translates to CASSLRRRTGTSGYNEQFF.

The CDR3 DNA reads TGTGCCAGCAGCGGGGCGGGAGTAGGGGAGCTGTTTTTT. It translates to CASSGAGVGELFF. The chain links TRBV7-3 to TRBJ2-2; 7 bases agree with TRBD2. This CDR3 has 13 amino acids. CDR1 is SGHTA, CDR2 FQGTGA, per germline. After removal of 5 bases from V and 8 bases from J, the junction contained 5 bases not matched to a gene.

The V call is TRBV19, the J call TRBJ2-3; 10 positions agree with TRBD2. Germline values: CDR1 LNHDA, CDR2 SQIVND (reference sequence). Trimming took 3 bases from V and 6 from J; bases not matched to a gene: 3. This CDR3 contains 14 residues. CDR3 bases: TGTGCCAGTAGTATGGAGCGGGAGGGGGATACGCAGTATTTT. Translation gives CASSMEREGDTQYF.

The V call is TRBV30, the J call TRBJ1-2; 7 bases are shared with TRBD1. Germline V gene data show CDR1 as GTSNPN and CDR2 as SVGIG (reference sequence). J lost 3 bases, V lost 5 bases, and 6 bases had no gene match. The CDR3 covers 13 residues. CDR3: CAWAPGGDYGYTF. CDR3 nucleotides: TGTGCCTGGGCCCCAGGGGGGGACTATGGCTACACCTTC.

This clonotype was observed a few times. V is TRBV7-8 and J is TRBJ2-5, with a possible D match to TRBD1 (6 bases). V dropped 1 base and J dropped 5 bases, with 8 bases sitting between them. CDR1 and CDR2 (germline): SGHVS, FQNEAQ. The CDR3 consists of 13 residues. For the CDR3, the DNA is TGTGCCAGCAGCTTAGTCAGGGGCGAGACCCAGTACTTC. Encoded protein: CASSLVRGETQYF.

The chain uses TRBV6-1 and TRBJ2-5; tentative D call: TRBD2 (7 bases). V was pared by 6 bases and J by 5 bases, with 16 bases between. This CDR3 is 14 amino acids long. From germline, CDR1 is MNHNS and CDR2 SASEGT. The CDR3 reads CASRRGGSEETQYF. The CDR3 region has the DNA TGTGCCAGCAGAAGGGGGGGCTCAGAGGAGACCCAGTACTTC.

The table lists this clonotype with a few counts. The rearrangement joins TRBV6-5 to TRBJ2-7, with 7 nucleotides matching TRBD1. The V and J ends lost 2 bases and 5 bases, in that order; junction bases with no gene match: 9. Germline CDR1 is MNHEY and CDR2 is SVGAGI. The CDR3 spans 15 residues. The CDR3 is CASSYRGLRPDEQYF. CDR3 DNA sequence: TGTGCCAGCAGTTACAGGGGGCTCCGTCCTGACGAGCAGTACTTC.

This sequence joins TRBV20-1 and TRBJ2-7; D possibly corresponds to TRBD1 (5 bases). The CDR3 sequence is 13 residues long. V was pared by 5 bases and J by 2 bases, with 13 bases between. Germline V lookup: CDR1 DFQATT, CDR2 SNEGSKA (reference sequence). The DNA for the CDR3 is TGCAGTGCTGGGGCAGGGATGACCTACGAGCAGTACTTC. It is translated as CSAGAGMTYEQYF.

This clonotype was counted at least ten times. The germline gene is not matched at one end of the junction; a read error may be the cause. The V and J genes are TRBV7-7 and TRBJ2-5, with TRBD1 matching 7 bases. CDR1 and CDR2 from the germline V gene are SSHAT and FNYEAQ (reference sequence). This CDR3 contains 17 residues. CDR3 bases: TGTGCTAGCAGCCGAACCTTACGTAGACAGGGCTTGGAGACCCAGTACTTC. Translated: CASSRTLRRQGLETQYF. Supplemented by reference TRBV7-7 and TRBJ2-5, the full variable domain reads GAGVSQSPRYKVTKRGQDVTLRCDPISSHATLYWYQQALGQGPEFLTYFNYEAQPDKSGLPSDRFSAERPEGSISTLTIQRTEQRDSAMYRCASSRTLRRQGLETQYFGPGTRLLVL.

This chain links TRBV21-1 with TRBJ2-7; TRBD1, the table's D call, was not compared with the DNA. TRBV21-1 is tagged as a pseudogene. This CDR3 region has 14 residues. The CDR3 sequence: CASSYDRFTYGQYF. The DNA for the CDR3 is TGTGCCAGCAGCTATGACAGATTTACCTACGGGCAGTACTTC.

The chain employs TRBV20-1 and TRBJ2-4, with D perhaps matching TRBD2 (6 bases). V was pared by 5 bases and J by 0 bases, with 17 bases between. Germline lookup yields CDR1 DFQATT and CDR2 SNEGSKA (reference sequence). The CDR3 sequence is 16 residues long. This CDR3 is CSAGSGGKRAKNIQYF. CDR3 nucleotide sequence: TGCAGTGCTGGCTCCGGGGGAAAACGAGCCAAAAACATTCAGTACTTC.

CDR3 nucleotides: TGTGCCACCAGCAGTAACAGGGGCTCCTACAATGAGCAGTTCTTC. Its translation is CATSSNRGSYNEQFF. The chain is built from TRBV15 and TRBJ2-1, with 7 bases fitting TRBD1. CDR3 length: 15 residues. The V gene's germline CDR1 is LNHNV and CDR2 YYDKDF (reference sequence). The trim removed 3 bases at V and 0 bases at J, leaving 2 bases unmatched.

The CDR3 sequence is CASRRGGQGARDEQFF. CDR3 sequence (DNA): TGTGCCAGCAGGAGAGGGGGTCAGGGGGCCCGGGATGAGCAGTTCTTC. The chain uses TRBV6-1 and TRBJ2-1; 8 bases fit TRBD1. The V segment lost 6 bases and the J segment 8 bases; nucleotides outside the gene matches: 15. The CDR3 consists of 16 residues. CDR1 and CDR2 from the germline V gene are MNHNS and SASEGT.

This clonotype came up a few times. The chain joins TRBV10-3 to TRBJ2-7; TRBD1 matches 7 bases. This CDR3 has 12 amino acids. Germline V gene sequence: CDR1 ENHRY, CDR2 SYGVKD. V trimming: 8 bases; J trimming: 4 bases; junction bases outside the gene matches: 5. CDR3 in amino acids: CAISQGWYEQYF. The CDR3 nucleotides read TGTGCCATCTCACAGGGGTGGTACGAGCAGTACTTC.

The V call is TRBV19, the J call TRBJ1-5; 9 nucleotides agree with TRBD1. Unmatched junction bases numbered 5, after V lost 4 bases and J lost 1 base. Germline V CDR1 and CDR2: LNHDA, SQIVND (reference sequence). The CDR3 has 16 amino acids. This CDR3 reads CASSTRQGGSNQPQHF. In DNA, the CDR3 is TGTGCCAGTAGTACCCGACAGGGGGGAAGCAATCAGCCCCAGCATTTT.

This chain connects TRBV5-4 to TRBJ1-6, with TRBD1 matching 9 bases. V trimming: 4 bases; J trimming: 10 bases; junction bases outside the gene matches: 6. CDR3 length: 14 amino acids. Per germline, CDR1 SGHNT and CDR2 YYREEE (reference sequence). The CDR3 spells CASSNRDRESPLHF. In nucleotides, the CDR3 is TGTGCCAGCAGCAATAGGGACAGGGAATCACCCCTCCACTTT.